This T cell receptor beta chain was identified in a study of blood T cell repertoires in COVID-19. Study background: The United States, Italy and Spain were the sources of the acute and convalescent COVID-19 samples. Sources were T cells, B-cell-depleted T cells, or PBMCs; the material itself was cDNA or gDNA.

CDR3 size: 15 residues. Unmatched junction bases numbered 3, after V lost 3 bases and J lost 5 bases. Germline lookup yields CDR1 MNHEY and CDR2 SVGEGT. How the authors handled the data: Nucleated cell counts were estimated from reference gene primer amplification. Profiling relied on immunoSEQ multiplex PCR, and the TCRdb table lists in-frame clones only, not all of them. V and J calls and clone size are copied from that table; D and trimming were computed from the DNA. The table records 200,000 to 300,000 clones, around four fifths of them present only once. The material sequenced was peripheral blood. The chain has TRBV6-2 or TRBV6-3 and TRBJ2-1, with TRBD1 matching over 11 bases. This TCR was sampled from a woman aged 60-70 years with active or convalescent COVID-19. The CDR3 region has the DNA TGTGCCAGCAGTTATCGGGGACAGGGGGACAATGAGCAGTTCTTC. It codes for CASSYRGQGDNEQFF.